These 27 T cell receptor beta chains share one sample of origin, sequenced in a study of shared clonotypes between healthy human individuals. TCRdb keeps only in-frame clones here, not all; method: immunoSEQ multiplex PCR. The table lists some 530,000 clones, more than 65% of them singletons. Material: PBMCs. These receptors were collected from a woman between 40 and 50 years old in good health. Some clones in this sample may be carry-over from other donors' samples.

Only one count was recorded for this clone. This may stem from a read error, because a much larger clone lies one nucleotide away. V is TRBV1 and J is TRBJ2-3; the table's D call of TRBD1 was not tested on the DNA. TRBV1 is reported as a pseudogene. The CDR3 extends over 19 amino acids. The CDR3 spells CTSSQEGIRGTGPIDTQYF. The CDR3 DNA follows: TGCACCAGCAGCCAAGAGGGTATTAGAGGGACAGGGCCCATAGATACGCAGTATTTT.

The chain is built from TRBV4-1 and TRBJ2-2; 10 nucleotides line up with TRBD1. This CDR3 region has 16 residues. V lost 4 bases and J lost 6; bases outside the gene matches: 8. In germline, CDR1 is MGHRA, CDR2 YSYEKL. The CDR3 DNA reads as TGCGCCAGCAGCCGACAGGGGGCTGGGACTTCCGGGGAGCTGTTTTTT. This sequence encodes CASSRQGAGTSGELFF.

V gene TRBV5-6 combines with J gene TRBJ1-5; perhaps TRBD1 as D (6 bases). Per germline, CDR1 SGHDT and CDR2 YYEEEE. CDR3 length equals 15 residues. V lost 0 bases, J lost 7 bases, and 14 bases lay in between. CDR3 nucleotide sequence: TGTGCCAGCAGCTTGGCCGTACAGGGAGGCCAGCCCCAGCATTTT. This codes for CASSLAVQGGQPQHF.

The chain joins TRBV19 to TRBJ2-1; no reliable D call. The CDR3 is made up of 13 amino acids. Germline V CDR1 and CDR2: LNHDA, SQIVND (reference sequence). The germline V and J ends were trimmed by 3 bases and 9 bases, with 12 bases remaining between them. The chain's CDR3 is CASSITYSGEQFF. The CDR3 DNA sequence: TGTGCCAGTAGTATTACCTATAGTGGTGAGCAGTTCTTC.

In the case of this clone: A single base is all that separates this from a far larger clone, so a read error is likely. This rearrangement joins TRBV28 to TRBJ2-7; 7 nucleotides line up with TRBD2. The CDR3 contains 14 residues. J was trimmed by 4 bases and V by 10 bases; bases with no gene match: 13. CDR1 MDHEN and CDR2 SYDVKM come from the germline V gene. This CDR3 is CANTPSGAPYEQYF. CDR3 coding DNA: TGTGCCAACACCCCTAGCGGAGCTCCTTACGAGCAGTACTTC.

The V gene is TRBV6-1, the J gene TRBJ2-7; TRBD1 matches 8 bases. Looked up from germline, CDR1 is MNHNS and CDR2 is SASEGT. V lost 7 bases, J lost 3 bases, and 11 bases stayed unmatched. The CDR3 runs to 15 residues. The CDR3 DNA follows: TGTGCCAGCACCCACAGGGGGGCGGGAAACTACGAGCAGTACTTC. It encodes CASTHRGAGNYEQYF.

This clone was seen a handful of times. The likely explanation is a read error, given a far larger clone one base away. Other DNA sequences in the sample encode the same CDR3. V and J are TRBV29-1 and TRBJ1-1; maybe TRBD1 (5 bases). Germline V lookup: CDR1 SQVTM, CDR2 ANQGSEA. The CDR3 consists of 15 residues. As DNA, the CDR3 is TGCAGCGCTGGGGCGGGTTGGGGAATGAACACTGAAGCTTTCTTC. It translates to CSAGAGWGMNTEAFF.

The chain carries TRBV28 and TRBJ2-2, with no clear D. Germline loops: CDR1 MDHEN, CDR2 SYDVKM. The V and J ends lost 5 bases and 3 bases respectively, with 10 bases between them. The CDR3 consists of 14 residues. The CDR3 DNA follows: TGTGCCAGCAGTCCTGCCGGATACACCGGGGAGCTGTTTTTT. This codes for CASSPAGYTGELFF.

This chain links TRBV5-1 with TRBJ2-2; no firm D call. Germline V gene data show CDR1 as SGHRS and CDR2 as YFSETQ. This CDR3 has 15 amino acids. Deletions cut 4 bases from V and 6 bases from J, with 16 bases between. CDR3 DNA: TGCGCCAGCAGCCCCCGTGACTCCGCCGCCGGGGAGCTGTTTTTT. It translates to CASSPRDSAAGELFF.

The chain carries TRBV7-2 and TRBJ2-5; tentative D call: TRBD1 (5 bases). Germline V gene sequence: CDR1 SGHTA, CDR2 FQGNSA. This CDR3 spans 14 amino acids. V was clipped by 2 bases and J by 5 bases, with 12 bases between them. CDR3 in amino acids: CASSLLGLRETQYF. For the CDR3, the DNA is TGTGCCAGCAGCTTATTGGGGCTGCGGGAGACCCAGTACTTC.

This clone was detected many times. The same CDR3 also results from other DNA sequences found in this sample. This chain joins TRBV6-5 and TRBJ1-2; D gene ambiguous. The length of the CDR3 is 13 residues. V was cut by 8 bases and J by 4 bases, with 14 bases left in between. Per the germline V gene, CDR1 is MNHEY and CDR2 is SVGAGI. This CDR3 is CASRVRASYGYTF. CDR3 DNA sequence: TGTGCCAGCCGGGTCCGGGCTAGCTATGGCTACACCTTC.

The V and J genes are TRBV5-8 and TRBJ2-7; D is tentatively TRBD1 or TRBD2 (5 bases each). Germline lookup yields CDR1 SGHTS and CDR2 YDEGEE. Between the trimmed V and J ends, which lost 4 bases and 7 bases, there was a span of 21 bases. This CDR3 has 15 amino acids. In DNA form, the CDR3 reads TGTGCCAGCAGCGCTCGGGACGGACCGTCTTCGGAGCAGTACTTC. It codes for CASSARDGPSSEQYF.

This clone was found a few times. The chain uses TRBV28 and TRBJ2-2; TRBD2 is a possible D gene (5 bases). This CDR3 region has 15 residues. CDR1 is MDHEN and CDR2 is SYDVKM in the germline V gene. Trimming removed 2 bases from V and 7 bases from J, with 14 bases in between. CDR3 sequence (DNA): TGTGCCAGCAGTTTAGGGCTAGCAGGAATCGGGGAGCTGTTTTTT. Its translation: CASSLGLAGIGELFF.

V is TRBV7-2 and J is TRBJ1-3, with TRBD1 matching 10 bases. The CDR3 sequence is 17 residues long. The ends lost 3 bases at V and 0 bases at J; junction bases unmatched: 5. The germline gives CDR1 SGHTA, CDR2 FQGNSA. DNA of the CDR3: TGTGCCAGCAGCTTGGGGACAGGGGTCTCCTCTGGAAACACCATATATTTT. Its translation: CASSLGTGVSSGNTIYF.

This clone was picked up one time. The chain uses TRBV7-2 and TRBJ2-5, with 11 bases fitting TRBD2. Unmatched junction bases numbered 2, after V lost 5 bases and J lost 3 bases. Germline lookup yields CDR1 SGHTA and CDR2 FQGNSA. CDR3 size: 14 residues. CDR3 DNA: TGTGCCAGCAGCCTGGGACTAGCGGAAGAGACCCAGTACTTC. Translating it yields CASSLGLAEETQYF.

This clone has just one count. The chain carries TRBV28 and TRBJ2-7; TRBD2 might be the D (6 bases). Trimming cost V 6 bases and J 4 bases, with 16 bases left between them. Germline CDR1 MDHEN, CDR2 SYDVKM. CDR3 size: 14 residues. The CDR3 here is CASREGSAVYEQYF. The CDR3 bases are TGTGCCAGCAGGGAGGGGAGCGCAGTTTACGAGCAGTACTTC.

A note on this clone: This likely came from a read error, as a far larger clone is one base away. The chain couples TRBV5-6 to TRBJ2-6, with D possibly TRBD2 on 6 matching bases. Trimming removed 3 bases from V and 4 bases from J, with 11 bases in between. The CDR3 sequence is 15 residues long. Germline V lookup: CDR1 SGHDT, CDR2 YYEEEE. The DNA for the CDR3 is TGTGCCAGCAGCTCGGGGGTATCCGGGGCCAACGTCCTGACTTTC. Protein: CASSSGVSGANVLTF.

In the case of this clone: Other DNA variants within this sample encode the same CDR3. The rearrangement joins TRBV27 to TRBJ2-7, with TRBD1 identical over 9 bases. After removal of 2 bases from V and 4 bases from J, the junction contained 3 bases not matched to a gene. In germline, CDR1 is MNHEY, CDR2 SMNVEV (reference sequence). The CDR3 spans 14 residues. The CDR3 reads CASSLGTGRYEQYF. CDR3 in DNA: TGTGCCAGCAGTTTAGGGACAGGGCGGTACGAGCAGTACTTC.

Of note for this clone: This likely stems from a read error, as it lies one base from a far larger clone. V and J are TRBV7-8 and TRBJ2-7; weak D call: TRBD1 (5 bases). Per germline, CDR1 SGHVS and CDR2 FQNEAQ. The CDR3 sequence is 19 residues long. The CDR3 region is CASSLPGHLLLDSSYEQYF. The CDR3 nucleotides read TGCGCCAGCAGCCTACCTGGACACCTACTACTCGATAGCTCCTACGAGCAGTACTTC.

This clone was observed once. CDR3 sequence (DNA): TGTGCCAGCAGTCTAGCCTCGAATTACAATGAGCAGTTCTTC. The encoded protein is CASSLASNYNEQFF. The chain couples TRBV28 to TRBJ2-1; D is possibly TRBD2 (5 bases). Germline V gene data show CDR1 as MDHEN and CDR2 as SYDVKM. The length of the CDR3 is 14 residues. Trimming shortened V by 5 bases and J by 4 bases, and 12 bases separated the two germline ends.

This rearrangement joins TRBV2 to TRBJ1-2, with TRBD1 matching over 7 bases. The CDR3 spans 15 residues. Germline V CDR1 and CDR2: SNHLY, FYNNEI. The V and J ends lost 6 bases and 1 base, in that order; junction bases with no gene match: 8. CDR3: CASRYRGGGNYGYTF. The CDR3 region has the DNA TGTGCCAGCAGGTACAGGGGAGGAGGTAACTATGGCTACACCTTC.

Ten or more counts support this clone. Other nucleotide sequences in the sample specify the same CDR3. CDR3 DNA: TGTGCCAGCAGCTTGGCGGGAGGCGGGACCGGGGAGCTGTTTTTT. Its translation: CASSLAGGGTGELFF. The V gene is TRBV5-4, the J gene TRBJ2-2; 7 positions agree with TRBD2. J was trimmed by 5 bases and V by 0 bases; bases with no gene match: 4. The CDR3 is made up of 15 amino acids. Germline V CDR1 and CDR2: SGHNT, YYREEE (reference sequence).

To note about this clone: The sample contains more than one DNA sequence encoding this CDR3. V usage is TRBV7-8 and J usage is TRBJ2-5, with D perhaps TRBD1 (6 bases). Trimming took off 1 base at V and 2 bases at J, with 8 bases between the two ends. Germline loops: CDR1 SGHVS, CDR2 FQNEAQ. This CDR3 region has 14 residues. CDR3 nucleotide sequence: TGTGCCAGCAGCTTAGGGACAGTTCAAGAGACCCAGTACTTC. It codes for CASSLGTVQETQYF.

On this clone: A junction end diverges from the germline sequence, so it may reflect a read error. V usage is TRBV7-7 and J usage is TRBJ2-3, with no clear D. CDR3 length equals 13 residues. CDR1 is SSHAT, CDR2 FNYEAQ, per germline (reference sequence). CDR3 coding DNA: TGTGCTAGCAGCTCTACTTACACAGATACGCAGTATTTT. Translating gives CASSSTYTDTQYF.

The CDR3 region has the DNA TGTGCCAGCAGTTTACAGGTGAACACTGAAGCTTTCTTT. It yields the protein CASSLQVNTEAFF. This sequence joins TRBV27 and TRBJ1-1; D is unclear. The germline V gene has CDR1 MNHEY and CDR2 SMNVEV (reference sequence). CDR3 length: 13 amino acids. V lost 2 bases and J lost 0, with 4 bases in between.

V and J are TRBV10-3 and TRBJ1-4, with no clear D. Germline CDR1 and CDR2: ENHRY and SYGVKD. With 9 bases removed from V and 3 bases from J, the gap between germline ends came to 11 bases. The CDR3 covers 13 residues. The CDR3 here is CAMQESANEKLFF. The DNA of the CDR3 is TGTGCCATGCAGGAGTCGGCTAATGAAAAACTGTTTTTT.

The rearrangement uses TRBV27 and TRBJ2-3, with a tentative D call TRBD1 (5 bases). Per germline, CDR1 MNHEY and CDR2 SMNVEV (reference sequence). V was shortened by 6 bases and J by 6 bases, with 13 bases between the two germline ends. The CDR3 has 13 amino acids. The CDR3 region has the DNA TGTGCCAGCAGACCCACAGGTCTGGATACGCAGTATTTT. It codes for CASRPTGLDTQYF.